Listed below are T cell receptor beta chains from one sample, sequenced in a study of cytomegalovirus exposure and HLA in healthy donors. Libraries were prepared by immunoSEQ multiplex PCR; TCRdb keeps only in-frame clonotypes and omits some of them. The sample holds a few hundred thousand clones, approximately 91% seen once. The sample was PBMCs. These receptors all come from a girl aged 2-10 years in good health and CMV-seronegative. CDR3s include the opening cysteine and the closing phenylalanine or tryptophan. A clone size is listed for some rows: how often the clone was seen (once, few, many), or a class if it is expanded.

abundance	v_gene	len	CDR3aa
NA	TRBV6-5	13	CASSTSRNTEAFF
NA	TRBV7-6	16	CASSFPPGYNYNEQFF
NA	TRBV6-5	13	CASTRDRGSGYTF
NA	TRBV12-5	13	CASGTGAGYGYTF
NA	TRBV30	10	CAGGNSRLFF
NA	TRBV29-1	15	CSVEGRDRGGETQYF
NA	TRBV5-4	15	CASSLSGGPGNEQFF
once	TRBV18	16	CASSPRGTDYNSPLHF
NA	TRBV5-5	14	CASSLGTGVYEQYF
NA	TRBV19	21	CATDPLGGGSPRRVSYNEQFF
NA	TRBV7-9	13	CASSLGLPGELFF
NA	TRBV6-1	15	CASSWTSPPNNEQFF
NA	TRBV30	11	CACHRGTEAFF
NA	TRBV27	16	CASSFKHTGSNQPQHF
NA	TRBV29-1	14	CSVDRQGWDNEQFF